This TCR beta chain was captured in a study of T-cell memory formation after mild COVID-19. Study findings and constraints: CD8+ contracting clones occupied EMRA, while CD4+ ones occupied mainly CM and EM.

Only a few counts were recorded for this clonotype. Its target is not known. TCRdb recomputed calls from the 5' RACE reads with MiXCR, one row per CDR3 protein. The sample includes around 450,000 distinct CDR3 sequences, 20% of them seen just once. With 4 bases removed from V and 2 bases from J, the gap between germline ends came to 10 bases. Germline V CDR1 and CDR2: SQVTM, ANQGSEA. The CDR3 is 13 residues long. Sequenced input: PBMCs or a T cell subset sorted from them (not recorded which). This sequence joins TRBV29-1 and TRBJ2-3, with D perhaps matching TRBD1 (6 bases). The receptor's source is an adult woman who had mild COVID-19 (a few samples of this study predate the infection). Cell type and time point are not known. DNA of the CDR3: TGCAGCGTTGTAGGGACATTCACAGATACGCAGTATTTT. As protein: CSVVGTFTDTQYF.